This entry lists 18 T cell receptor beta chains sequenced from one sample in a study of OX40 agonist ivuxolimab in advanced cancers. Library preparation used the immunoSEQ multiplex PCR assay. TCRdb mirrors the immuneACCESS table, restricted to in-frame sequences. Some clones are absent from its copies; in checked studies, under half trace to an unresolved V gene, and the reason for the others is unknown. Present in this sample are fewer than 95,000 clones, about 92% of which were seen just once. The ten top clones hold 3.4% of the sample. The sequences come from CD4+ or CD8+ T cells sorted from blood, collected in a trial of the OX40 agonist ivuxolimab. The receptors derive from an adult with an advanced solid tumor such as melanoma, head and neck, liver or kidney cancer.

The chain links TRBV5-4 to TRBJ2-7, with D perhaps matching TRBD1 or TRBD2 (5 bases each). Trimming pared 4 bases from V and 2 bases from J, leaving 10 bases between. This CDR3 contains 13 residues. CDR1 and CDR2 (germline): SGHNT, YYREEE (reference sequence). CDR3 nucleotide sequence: TGTGCCAGCAGCCCGGGACCCACCTACGAGCAGTACTTC. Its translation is CASSPGPTYEQYF.

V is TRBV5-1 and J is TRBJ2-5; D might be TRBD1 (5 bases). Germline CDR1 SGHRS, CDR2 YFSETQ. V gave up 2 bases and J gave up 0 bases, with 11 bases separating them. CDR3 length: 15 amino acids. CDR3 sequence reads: CASSFGAPYQETQYF. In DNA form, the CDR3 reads TGCGCCAGCAGCTTTGGGGCCCCGTACCAAGAGACCCAGTACTTC.

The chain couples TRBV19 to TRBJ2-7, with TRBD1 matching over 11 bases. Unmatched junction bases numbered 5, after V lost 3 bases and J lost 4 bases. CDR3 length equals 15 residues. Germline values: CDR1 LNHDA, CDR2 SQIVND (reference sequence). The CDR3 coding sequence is TGTGCCAGTAGTATTGCCGGGACAGGGGGTTACGAGCAGTACTTC. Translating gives CASSIAGTGGYEQYF.

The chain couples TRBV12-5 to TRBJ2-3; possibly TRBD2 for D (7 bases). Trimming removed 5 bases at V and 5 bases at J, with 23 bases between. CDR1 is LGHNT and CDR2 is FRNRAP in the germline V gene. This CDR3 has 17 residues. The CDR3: CASGLTWGGSSVDTQYF. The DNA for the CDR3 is TGTGCTAGTGGTCTTACTTGGGGGGGCAGTTCGGTAGATACGCAGTATTTT. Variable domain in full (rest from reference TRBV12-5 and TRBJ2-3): DARVTQTPRHKVTEMGQEVTMRCQPILGHNTVFWYRQTMMQGLELLAYFRNRAPLDDSGMPKDRFSAEMPDATLATLKIQPSEPRDSAVYFCASGLTWGGSSVDTQYFGPGTRLTVL.

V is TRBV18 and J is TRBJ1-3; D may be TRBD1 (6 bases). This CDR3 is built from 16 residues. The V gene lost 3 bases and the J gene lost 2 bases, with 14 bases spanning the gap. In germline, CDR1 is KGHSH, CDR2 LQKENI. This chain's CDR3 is CASSPPQGNPGNTIYF. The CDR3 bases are TGTGCCAGCTCACCCCCTCAGGGGAACCCTGGAAACACCATATATTTT. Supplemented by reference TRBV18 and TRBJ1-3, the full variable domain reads NAGVMQNPRHLVRRRGQEARLRCSPMKGHSHVYWYRQLPEEGLKFMVYLQKENIIDESGMPKERFSAEFPKEGPSILRIQQVVRGDSAAYFCASSPPQGNPGNTIYFGEGSWLTVV.

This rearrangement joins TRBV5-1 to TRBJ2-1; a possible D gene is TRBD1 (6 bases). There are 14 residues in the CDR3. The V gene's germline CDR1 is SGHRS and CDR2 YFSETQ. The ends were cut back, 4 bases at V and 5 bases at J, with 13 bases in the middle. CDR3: CASSQVTGDNEQFF. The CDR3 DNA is TGCGCCAGCAGCCAAGTGACAGGAGACAATGAGCAGTTCTTC.

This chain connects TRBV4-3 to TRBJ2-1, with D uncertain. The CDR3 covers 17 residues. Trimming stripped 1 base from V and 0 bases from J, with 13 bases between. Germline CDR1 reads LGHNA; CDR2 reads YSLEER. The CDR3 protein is CASSQVATPSSYNEQFF. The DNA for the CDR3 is TGCGCCAGCAGCCAAGTTGCGACACCCTCCTCCTACAATGAGCAGTTCTTC.

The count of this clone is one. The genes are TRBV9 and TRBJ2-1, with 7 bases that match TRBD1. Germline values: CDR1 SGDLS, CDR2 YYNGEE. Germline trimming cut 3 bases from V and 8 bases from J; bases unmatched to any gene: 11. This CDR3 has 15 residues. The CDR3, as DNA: TGTGCCAGCAGCGCCTCCGGGACAGCCGTCGATGAGCAGTTCTTC. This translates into CASSASGTAVDEQFF.

The CDR3 bases are TGTGCCAGCAGTACCCCAAAGTCAGGGGGATCATTCACTGAAGCTTTCTTT. Translation: CASSTPKSGGSFTEAFF. The chain recombines TRBV27 with TRBJ1-1, with 7 bases that match TRBD1. The junction had 16 bases not matched to a gene; V was cut back by 5 bases and J by 4 bases. CDR3 length: 17 residues. The germline CDR1 and CDR2 sequences are MNHEY and SMNVEV (reference sequence).

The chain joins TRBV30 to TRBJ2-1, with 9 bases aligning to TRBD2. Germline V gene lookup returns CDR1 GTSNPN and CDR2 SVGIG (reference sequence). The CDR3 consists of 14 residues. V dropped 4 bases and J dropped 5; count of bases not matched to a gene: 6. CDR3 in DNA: TGTGCCTGGACCGATAGCGGGGGTAACAATGAGCAGTTCTTC. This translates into CAWTDSGGNNEQFF.

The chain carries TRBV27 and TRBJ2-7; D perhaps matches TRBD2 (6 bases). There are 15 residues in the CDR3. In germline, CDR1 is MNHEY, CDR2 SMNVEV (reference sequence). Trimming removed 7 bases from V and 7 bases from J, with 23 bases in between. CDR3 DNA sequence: TGTGCCAGCATCACGTGCTTGGCAATCCGGGAGGAGCAGTACTTC. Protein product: CASITCLAIREEQYF.

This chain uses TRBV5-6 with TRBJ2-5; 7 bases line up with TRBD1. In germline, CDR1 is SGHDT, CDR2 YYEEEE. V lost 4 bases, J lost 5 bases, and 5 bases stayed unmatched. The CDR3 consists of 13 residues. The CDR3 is CASSNDREETQYF. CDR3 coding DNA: TGTGCCAGCAGCAACGACAGGGAGGAGACCCAGTACTTC. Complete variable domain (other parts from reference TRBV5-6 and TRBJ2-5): DAGVTQSPTHLIKTRGQQVTLRCSPKSGHDTVSWYQQALGQGPQFIFQYYEEEERQRGNFPDRFSGHQFPNYSSELNVNALLLGDSALYLCASSNDREETQYFGPGTRLLVL.

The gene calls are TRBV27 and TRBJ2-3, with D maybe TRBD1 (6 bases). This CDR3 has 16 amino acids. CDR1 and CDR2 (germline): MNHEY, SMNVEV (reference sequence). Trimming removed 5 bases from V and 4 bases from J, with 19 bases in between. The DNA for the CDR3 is TGTGCCAGCAGTCCGCCACTGGGGGCGAGAGCAGATACGCAGTATTTT. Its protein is CASSPPLGARADTQYF.

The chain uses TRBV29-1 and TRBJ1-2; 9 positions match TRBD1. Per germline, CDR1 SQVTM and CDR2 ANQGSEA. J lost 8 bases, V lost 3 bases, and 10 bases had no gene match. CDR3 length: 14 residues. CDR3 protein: CSVEGDRADQGYTF. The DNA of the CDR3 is TGCAGCGTTGAGGGGGACAGGGCAGATCAGGGCTACACCTTC.

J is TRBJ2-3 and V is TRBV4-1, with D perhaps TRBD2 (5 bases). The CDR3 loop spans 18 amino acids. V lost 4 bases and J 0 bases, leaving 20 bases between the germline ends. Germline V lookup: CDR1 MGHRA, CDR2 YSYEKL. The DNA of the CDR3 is TGCGCCAGCAGCCCATGGACTCGGCAAGGGAATAGCACAGATACGCAGTATTTT. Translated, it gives CASSPWTRQGNSTDTQYF.

CDR3 in amino acids: CATSGDSTDTQYF. The CDR3 DNA is TGTGCCACCAGCGGGGACAGCACAGATACGCAGTATTTT. The chain joins TRBV15 to TRBJ2-3, with D perhaps TRBD1 or TRBD2 (5 bases each). V was shortened by 5 bases and J by 0 bases, with 6 bases between the two germline ends. From germline, CDR1 is LNHNV and CDR2 YYDKDF (reference sequence). The CDR3 extends over 13 amino acids.

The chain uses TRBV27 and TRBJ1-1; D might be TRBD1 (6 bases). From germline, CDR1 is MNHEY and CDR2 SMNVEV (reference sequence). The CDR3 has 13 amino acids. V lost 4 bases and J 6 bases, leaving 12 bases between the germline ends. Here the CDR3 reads CASSSLGAPEAFF. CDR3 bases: TGTGCCAGCAGTTCTTTGGGGGCTCCTGAAGCTTTCTTT.

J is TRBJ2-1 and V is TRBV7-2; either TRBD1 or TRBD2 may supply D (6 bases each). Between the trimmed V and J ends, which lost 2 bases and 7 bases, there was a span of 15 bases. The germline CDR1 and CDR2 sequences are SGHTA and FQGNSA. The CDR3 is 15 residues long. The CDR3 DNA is TGTGCCAGCAGCTTATCGGGGGCCCTTCAAAATGAGCAGTTCTTC. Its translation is CASSLSGALQNEQFF.